This T cell receptor beta chain was sequenced for a study of T cell responses to AZD1222 COVID-19 vaccine. Looking at the study overall: The study pooled second doses at about 4 or about 12 weeks. The study's findings and limits: Females outnumbered males among donors, who were mostly white British; clonal diversity was possibly underestimated.

V was trimmed by 4 bases and J by 0 bases, leaving 12 bases between them. This CDR3 has 15 residues. From germline, CDR1 is SGHRS and CDR2 YFSETQ. Clones were sequenced by immunoSEQ multiplex PCR, and TCRdb holds only the in-frame ones, with some missing. The repertoire holds some 170,000 clones, with 85% to 90% as singletons. Regarding this clone: What it binds is not known.

V is TRBV5-1 and J is TRBJ2-3; no clear D. The input for sequencing was peripheral blood, taken on day 0 of AZD1222 vaccination. This TCR derives from an adult in good health. This chain's CDR3 is CASSRSQTSTDTQYF. CDR3 DNA: TGCGCCAGCAGCCGGTCTCAAACTAGCACAGATACGCAGTATTTT.